Here is one T cell receptor (beta chain) with its context. Its antigen is unidentified. Relative to the germline gene, one junction end is altered; a read error may explain this. This entry is derived from a study of T cell repertoires in cytomegalovirus infection. Points from the study as a whole: Accumulated public TCR beta family frequency recognized individuals carrying CMV together with the relevant HLA.

CDR1 and CDR2 from the germline V gene are SGHTA and FQGTGA. CDR3 length equals 13 residues. In TCRdb, the reads were re-called with MiXCR into one record per CDR3 protein. The sample contains 150,000 to 200,000 distinct CDR3 sequences, about an eighth of which appear only once. The sequenced sample consisted of PBMCs. The sequence derives from a human donor in good health (CMV status not recorded). Some clones in this sample may be carry-over from other donors' samples. The chain has TRBV7-3 and TRBJ2-1; perhaps TRBD2 as D (6 bases). For the CDR3, the DNA is TGTGCCAGCAGCGTAGAGTCGCCCCGGGAGCCGTTCTTC. Protein product: CASSVESPREPFF.